These 22 T cell receptor beta chains originate from one sample sequenced in a study of blood T cell repertoires in COVID-19. Sequencing used immunoSEQ multiplex PCR; TCRdb keeps in-frame clones, though not all of them. Among 210,000 or so clones, roughly nine tenths were seen once, and the ten largest hold over 2%. The specimen was peripheral blood. Every receptor here comes from a woman aged 45-59 years with acute or convalescent COVID-19.

The rearrangement uses TRBV27 and TRBJ1-1; 9 bases are a match to TRBD1. The CDR3 is 15 amino acids. In germline, CDR1 is MNHEY, CDR2 SMNVEV (reference sequence). V was clipped by 5 bases and J by 7 bases; unmatched bases: 11. In DNA, the CDR3 is TGTGCCAGCAGTAGCTATACAGGGGGCAAGAGTGAAGCTTTCTTT. It yields the protein CASSSYTGGKSEAFF.

This clone was picked up a small number of times. V and J are TRBV5-1 and TRBJ2-3; the D gene is possibly TRBD2 (6 bases). V lost 9 bases and J 3 bases, leaving 17 bases between the germline ends. This CDR3 spans 14 amino acids. From germline, CDR1 is SGHRS and CDR2 YFSETQ. In DNA, the CDR3 is TGCGCCACCAATAGAGGCGGGGAGACAGATACGCAGTATTTT. It specifies CATNRGGETDTQYF.

For the CDR3, the DNA is TGTGCCAGCAGCTTAGAGGGGACAGGGTTGAATCAGCCCCAGCATTTT. As protein: CASSLEGTGLNQPQHF. The V and J genes are TRBV7-8 and TRBJ1-5; 9 bases are shared with TRBD1. Per the germline V gene, CDR1 is SGHVS and CDR2 is FQNEAQ. V lost 1 base to trimming and J lost 4 bases; unmatched junction nucleotides: 5. CDR3 length equals 16 residues.

The genes are TRBV7-2 and TRBJ1-5; D may be TRBD1 (6 bases). CDR3 length equals 15 residues. With 5 bases removed from V and 3 bases from J, the gap between germline ends came to 14 bases. Germline values: CDR1 SGHTA, CDR2 FQGNSA. The CDR3 DNA is TGTGCCAGCAGCCCGGGACATCCCCCCAATCAGCCCCAGCATTTT. Translating it yields CASSPGHPPNQPQHF.

This clone was seen a handful of times. The V and J genes are TRBV12-3 or TRBV12-4 and TRBJ1-4; D gene ambiguous. The CDR3 extends over 13 amino acids. The ends were cut back, 6 bases at V and 4 bases at J, with 9 bases in the middle. The CDR3 coding sequence is TGTGCCAGCAGCCCCGAGAATAATGAAAAACTGTTTTTT. Protein: CASSPENNEKLFF.

The chain is built from TRBV19 and TRBJ2-5; D not certain. Looked up from germline, CDR1 is LNHDA and CDR2 is SQIVND (reference sequence). Trimming shortened V by 4 bases and J by 10 bases, and 16 bases separated the two germline ends. The CDR3 totals 13 residues. The CDR3 DNA sequence: TGTGCCAGTAGTAAAAGGAGCGAGTCTAACCAGTACTTC. Residues: CASSKRSESNQYF. The full variable domain, in which reference TRBV19 and TRBJ2-5 provide the parts outside the CDR3, is DGGITQSPKYLFRKEGQNVTLSCEQNLNHDAMYWYRQDPGQGLRLIYYSQIVNDFQKGDIAEGYSVSREKKESFPLTVTSAQKNPTAFYLCASSKRSESNQYFGPGTRLLVL.

This rearrangement joins TRBV3-1 (or the pseudogene TRBV3-2) to TRBJ2-1, with 9 positions matching TRBD2. The CDR3 has 16 amino acids. Germline CDR1 reads LGHDT; CDR2 reads YNNKEL (reference sequence). The trim removed 0 bases at V and 7 bases at J, leaving 7 bases unmatched. CDR3 sequence: CASSQEWREGQNEQFF. CDR3 coding DNA: TGTGCCAGCAGCCAAGAATGGCGGGAGGGCCAAAATGAGCAGTTCTTC.

The table lists this clone with a count of one. The chain uses TRBV5-1 and TRBJ1-2, with D perhaps TRBD1 (6 bases). The CDR3 contains 15 residues. The germline V and J ends were trimmed by 0 bases and 0 bases, with 9 bases remaining between them. From germline, CDR1 is SGHRS and CDR2 YFSETQ. The CDR3 spells CASSLVAGANYGYTF. CDR3 nucleotide sequence: TGCGCCAGCAGCTTGGTAGCAGGGGCTAACTATGGCTACACCTTC.

Note on this clone: This CDR3 is also generated by other DNA sequences in the sample. V gene TRBV18 combines with J gene TRBJ2-2; D remains unclear. Germline CDR1 is KGHSH and CDR2 is LQKENI. The CDR3 loop spans 13 amino acids. With 3 bases removed from V and 3 bases from J, the gap between germline ends came to 5 bases. CDR3 bases: TGTGCCAGCTCACCCCGAGACACCGGGGAGCTGTTTTTT. Amino acids: CASSPRDTGELFF.

This clone showed up just once. J is TRBJ2-1 and V is TRBV6-2 or TRBV6-3; D may be TRBD2 (6 bases). The CDR3 runs to 15 residues. Trimming pared 6 bases from V and 8 bases from J, leaving 20 bases between. Germline-derived CDR1 and CDR2 are MNHEY and SVGEGT. CDR3: CASSRGALALDEQFF. The CDR3, as DNA: TGTGCCAGCAGCCGTGGTGCACTAGCCTTGGATGAGCAGTTCTTC.

V gene TRBV18 combines with J gene TRBJ2-1; 9 nucleotides line up with TRBD2. Germline V gene lookup returns CDR1 KGHSH and CDR2 LQKENI. The CDR3 loop spans 15 amino acids. Trimming cost V 1 base and J 4 bases; bases outside gene matches: 2. The CDR3 spells CASSPRGGGYNEQFF. The CDR3 DNA reads TGTGCCAGCTCACCACGCGGGGGGGGATACAATGAGCAGTTCTTC. The entire variable domain, with the rest obtained from reference TRBV18 and TRBJ2-1, is as follows: NAGVMQNPRHLVRRRGQEARLRCSPMKGHSHVYWYRQLPEEGLKFMVYLQKENIIDESGMPKERFSAEFPKEGPSILRIQQVVRGDSAAYFCASSPRGGGYNEQFFGPGTRLTVL.

In this sample, this clone turned up once. The chain couples TRBV27 to TRBJ2-5; tentatively, D is TRBD1 (5 bases). Germline V gene lookup returns CDR1 MNHEY and CDR2 SMNVEV (reference sequence). V was cut by 6 bases and J by 4 bases, with 15 bases left in between. CDR3 length equals 14 residues. CDR3 bases: TGTGCCAGCAGACAGGCCAAGGGTTCAGAGACCCAGTACTTC. Amino acid sequence: CASRQAKGSETQYF.

This clone has just a few counts. The rearrangement links TRBV13 to TRBJ1-1; TRBD1 matches 7 bases. This CDR3 has 14 residues. Trimming removed 4 bases from V and 1 base from J; junction bases left unmatched: 3. Germline CDR1 is PRHDT and CDR2 is FYEKMQ (reference sequence). Here the CDR3 reads CASSWGQRNTEAFF. For the CDR3, the DNA is TGTGCCAGCAGCTGGGGACAGAGGAACACTGAAGCTTTCTTT. The full variable domain, rest sourced from reference TRBV13 and TRBJ1-1, is AAGVIQSPRHLIKEKRETATLKCYPIPRHDTVYWYQQGPGQDPQFLISFYEKMQSDKGSIPDRFSAQQFSDYHSELNMSSLELGDSALYFCASSWGQRNTEAFFGQGTRLTVV.

The table lists this clone with a count of one. The genes are TRBV7-8 and TRBJ1-2; 7 nucleotides match TRBD1. The CDR3 consists of 14 residues. V lost 5 bases, J lost 5 bases, and 8 bases stayed unmatched. Germline V gives CDR1 SGHVS, CDR2 FQNEAQ. CDR3 DNA: TGTGCCAGCAGCCCTTCCGGGACAGCTTATGGCTACACCTTC. This codes for CASSPSGTAYGYTF.

This clone was seen a few times. J is TRBJ2-4 and V is TRBV30; 11 nucleotides align to TRBD2. Trimming removed 2 bases from V and 7 bases from J; junction bases left unmatched: 4. The germline gives CDR1 GTSNPN, CDR2 SVGIG (reference sequence). This CDR3 has 14 amino acids. CDR3 sequence reads: CAWSSSGRRNIQYF. The CDR3 bases are TGTGCCTGGAGTTCTAGCGGGAGGCGGAACATTCAGTACTTC.

The chain couples TRBV6-5 to TRBJ1-3, with D unresolved. V lost 7 bases, J lost 2 bases, and 9 bases lay in between. This CDR3 is 13 amino acids long. The germline V gene encodes CDR1 MNHEY and CDR2 SVGAGI. CDR3 protein: CASTESPGNTIYF. In nucleotides, the CDR3 is TGTGCCAGCACGGAGTCCCCTGGAAACACCATATATTTT.

This sequence joins TRBV19 and TRBJ1-5; possibly TRBD1 for D (5 bases). Germline-derived CDR1 and CDR2 are LNHDA and SQIVND (reference sequence). CDR3 size: 16 residues. The V end lost 8 bases, the J end lost 3 bases, and 20 bases lay between the germline ends. CDR3 amino acids: CASSLSGGTDNQPQHF. The DNA for the CDR3 is TGTGCCAGTTCCCTCTCTGGAGGGACGGACAATCAGCCCCAGCATTTT.

This chain joins TRBV29-1 and TRBJ2-2, with a possible D match to TRBD1 (5 bases). V was trimmed by 6 bases and J by 7 bases, leaving 9 bases between them. This CDR3 region has 11 residues. CDR1 SQVTM and CDR2 ANQGSEA come from the germline V gene. The CDR3 is CSVQGSGELFF. The CDR3, as DNA: TGCAGCGTCCAGGGAAGCGGGGAGCTGTTTTTT.

This rearrangement joins TRBV2 to TRBJ1-1; 10 positions agree with TRBD1. The CDR3 spans 15 residues. Per germline, CDR1 SNHLY and CDR2 FYNNEI. V shed 4 bases and J 11 bases; nucleotides not matched to a gene: 13. CDR3 sequence: CASSVEGQGGSGAFF. CDR3 sequence (DNA): TGTGCCAGCAGTGTAGAAGGACAGGGGGGGAGCGGGGCTTTCTTT.

This clone was seen a few times. This chain connects TRBV19 to TRBJ1-2, with 9 bases matching TRBD1. CDR3 size: 12 residues. The V and J ends lost 7 bases and 8 bases, in that order; junction bases with no gene match: 5. Per the germline V gene, CDR1 is LNHDA and CDR2 is SQIVND (reference sequence). CDR3 sequence: CASMIGQGGYTF. CDR3 nucleotides: TGTGCCAGTATGATTGGACAGGGGGGCTACACCTTC.

V is TRBV7-2 and J is TRBJ1-1; a weak D match, TRBD1 (6 bases). The V end lost 2 bases, the J end lost 1 base, and 17 bases lay between the germline ends. CDR1 and CDR2 (germline): SGHTA, FQGNSA. The CDR3 loop spans 17 amino acids. CDR3 DNA: TGTGCCAGCAGCTTATTACCGGGACACTCAGGGAACACTGAAGCTTTCTTT. It translates to CASSLLPGHSGNTEAFF.

This clone was detected once. Other DNA sequences in the same sample also yield this CDR3. The chain is built from TRBV3-1 (or the pseudogene TRBV3-2) and TRBJ2-3; D not certain. The CDR3 is 13 residues long. CDR1 is LGHDT, CDR2 YNNKEL, per germline (reference sequence). Trimming pared 1 base from V and 6 bases from J, leaving 8 bases between. In DNA form, the CDR3 reads TGTGCCAGCAGCCAAGCGTCCGTGGATACGCAGTATTTT. It encodes CASSQASVDTQYF.